This T cell receptor (beta chain) was retrieved from a study of T cells in Graves' hyperthyroidism and ophthalmopathy. Study background: Peripheral blood was taken when the disease was first diagnosed, before any treatment began.

Comment on this clonotype: Antigen specificity is unknown.

Orbital computed tomography and thyroid ultrasound, together with serum TRAb and thyroxine and clinical symptoms, were used for diagnoses. The CDR3 spans 15 residues. V lost 5 bases, J lost 1 base, and 17 bases lay in between. Per the germline V gene, CDR1 is DFQATT and CDR2 is SNEGSKA (reference sequence). Study results and caveats: Blood shared most expanded thyroid clonotypes above 0.001. Ophthalmopathy prediction by the model preceded onset by a median roughly 6 months.

There were TCR beta CDR3 regions amplified from RNA transcripts. RT-PCR in the first round (using the HTBI primer set) targeted the TCR CDR3. MiXCR, applied by TCRdb to the multiplex PCR reads, yields one record per CDR3 protein. The profile shows hundreds of thousands of distinct CDR3 sequences, 15% to 20% of them singletons. The V and J genes are TRBV20-1 and TRBJ1-1; TRBD1 is a possible D gene (6 bases). The sequence derives from a young woman with Graves' ophthalmopathy. The source material was blood. This chain's CDR3 is CSAQDGGATNTEAFF. CDR3 nucleotide sequence: TGCAGTGCTCAAGATGGGGGGGCGACGAACACTGAAGCTTTCTTT.